The 9 T cell receptor beta chains presented below share a single source sample, sequenced in a study of OX40 agonist ivuxolimab in advanced cancers. Sequencing was performed with immunoSEQ multiplex PCR; in TCRdb, only in-frame clones are kept and a portion is missing. The table has about 38,000 clones, about 80% seen once. The sequenced sample was CD4+ or CD8+ T cells sorted from blood, obtained in a trial of the OX40 agonist ivuxolimab. Receptors were obtained from an adult with an advanced solid tumor such as melanoma, head and neck, liver or kidney cancer.

This clone turned up a few times. The chain employs TRBV18 and TRBJ2-5; 8 positions match TRBD2. The V segment lost 7 bases and the J segment 4 bases; nucleotides outside the gene matches: 5. The CDR3 has 13 amino acids. Germline CDR1 reads KGHSH; CDR2 reads LQKENI. CDR3 nucleotide sequence: TGTGCCAGCTTCCTAACTAGCGGAGAGACCCAGTACTTC. Its translation is CASFLTSGETQYF.

The chain joins TRBV7-7 to TRBJ2-3; 10 nucleotides agree with TRBD2. This CDR3 has 20 amino acids. After removal of 2 bases from V and 0 bases from J, the junction contained 14 bases not matched to a gene. Germline CDR1 reads SSHAT; CDR2 reads FNYEAQ (reference sequence). The CDR3 coding sequence is TGTGCCAGCAGCTTAAGGTCTGGGAGCGGGGGGGCCATTAGCACAGATACGCAGTATTTT. Its protein is CASSLRSGSGGAISTDTQYF.

The chain has TRBV6-1 and TRBJ1-3; no firm D call. The CDR3 consists of 14 residues. Germline V CDR1 and CDR2: MNHNS, SASEGT. V lost 5 bases and J lost 2, with 10 bases in between. DNA of the CDR3: TGTGCCAGCAGTCCCGGAATAACTGGAAACACCATATATTTT. The encoded protein is CASSPGITGNTIYF.

The chain couples TRBV9 to TRBJ2-2, with D uncertain. In germline, CDR1 is SGDLS, CDR2 YYNGEE. CDR3 length: 14 amino acids. The V and J ends lost 0 bases and 1 base respectively, with 4 bases between them. Here the CDR3 DNA reads TGTGCCAGCAGCGTAGATGGGAACACCGGGGAGCTGTTTTTT. Amino acid sequence: CASSVDGNTGELFF. Full variable domain (remainder filled in from reference TRBV9 and TRBJ2-2): DSGVTQTPKHLITATGQRVTLRCSPRSGDLSVYWYQQSLDQGLQFLIQYYNGEERAKGNILERFSAQQFPDLHSELNLSSLELGDSALYFCASSVDGNTGELFFGEGSRLTVL.

The V and J genes are TRBV6-5 and TRBJ1-5, with D hard to call. The germline V gene has CDR1 MNHEY and CDR2 SVGAGI. V lost 6 bases and J lost 0, with 12 bases in between. The CDR3 consists of 15 residues. The CDR3 spells CASSRERNSNQPQHF. Here the CDR3 DNA reads TGTGCCAGCAGCCGTGAGAGAAATAGCAATCAGCCCCAGCATTTT.

The chain's CDR3 is CASSSGGWGTEAFF. CDR3 in DNA: TGTGCCAGCAGCTCAGGGGGGTGGGGCACTGAAGCTTTCTTT. The chain combines TRBV11-2 with TRBJ1-1, with 7 bases matching TRBD1. The CDR3 is 14 amino acids. With 4 bases clipped from V and 4 bases from J, the junction kept 6 bases outside the gene matches. The germline V gene encodes CDR1 SGHAT and CDR2 FQNNGV.

This chain joins TRBV6-5 and TRBJ1-6; D not certain. CDR3 length: 12 residues. V lost 6 bases, J lost 10 bases, and 10 bases lay in between. Germline assignment: CDR1 MNHEY and CDR2 SVGAGI. Here the CDR3 reads CASREWVSPLHF. CDR3 nucleotide sequence: TGTGCCAGCAGGGAGTGGGTCTCACCCCTCCACTTT.

The chain has TRBV18 and TRBJ2-3; D gene unclear. V was clipped by 3 bases and J by 2 bases, with 9 bases between them. Germline V gene data show CDR1 as KGHSH and CDR2 as LQKENI. There are 14 residues in the CDR3. The CDR3 DNA reads as TGTGCCAGCTCACCTTCTAGAAACACAGATACGCAGTATTTT. Residues: CASSPSRNTDTQYF.

CDR3 coding DNA: TGTGCCAGCAGATACAGGGGCACCGGGGAGCTGTTTTTT. Protein: CASRYRGTGELFF. V and J are TRBV6-5 and TRBJ2-2; 7 positions match TRBD1. The ends lost 6 bases at V and 4 bases at J; junction bases unmatched: 2. Germline V gene data show CDR1 as MNHEY and CDR2 as SVGAGI. CDR3 length: 13 residues.